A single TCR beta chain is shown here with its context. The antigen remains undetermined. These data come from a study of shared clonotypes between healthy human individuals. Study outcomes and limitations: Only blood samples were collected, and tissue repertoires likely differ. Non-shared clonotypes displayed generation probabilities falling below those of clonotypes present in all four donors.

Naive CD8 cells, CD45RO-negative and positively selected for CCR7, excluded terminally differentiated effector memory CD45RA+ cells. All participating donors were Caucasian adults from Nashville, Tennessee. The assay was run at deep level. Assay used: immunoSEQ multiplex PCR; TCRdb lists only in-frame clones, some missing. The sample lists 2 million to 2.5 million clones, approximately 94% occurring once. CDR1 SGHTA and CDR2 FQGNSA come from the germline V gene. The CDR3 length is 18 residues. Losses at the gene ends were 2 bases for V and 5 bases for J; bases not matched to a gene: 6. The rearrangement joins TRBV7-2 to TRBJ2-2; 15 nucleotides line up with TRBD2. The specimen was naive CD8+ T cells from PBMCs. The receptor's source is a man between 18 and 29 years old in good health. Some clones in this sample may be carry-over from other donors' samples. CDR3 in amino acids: CASSLWTSGRAETGELFF. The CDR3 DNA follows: TGTGCCAGCAGCTTATGGACTAGCGGGAGGGCCGAAACCGGGGAGCTGTTTTTT. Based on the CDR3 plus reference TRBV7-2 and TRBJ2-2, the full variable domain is GAGVSQSPSNKVTEKGKDVELRCDPISGHTALYWYRQSLGQGLEFLIYFQGNSAPDKSGLPSDRFSAERTGGSVSTLTIQRTQQEDSAVYLCASSLWTSGRAETGELFFGEGSRLTVL.